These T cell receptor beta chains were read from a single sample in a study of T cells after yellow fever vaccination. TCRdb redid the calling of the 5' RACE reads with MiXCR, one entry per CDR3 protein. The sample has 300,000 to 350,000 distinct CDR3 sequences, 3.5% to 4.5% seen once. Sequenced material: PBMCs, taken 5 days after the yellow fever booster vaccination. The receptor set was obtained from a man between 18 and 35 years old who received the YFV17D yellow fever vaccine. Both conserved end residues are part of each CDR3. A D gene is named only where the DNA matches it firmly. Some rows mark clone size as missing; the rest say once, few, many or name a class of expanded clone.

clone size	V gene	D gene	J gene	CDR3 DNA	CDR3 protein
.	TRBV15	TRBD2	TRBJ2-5	TGTGCCACCTCCCGACTAGCGCCCCAAGAGACCCAGTACTTC	CATSRLAPQETQYF
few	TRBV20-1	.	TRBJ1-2	TGCAGTGCTAGAGGACTCCTGATAGGTGGCTACACCTTC	CSARGLLIGGYTF
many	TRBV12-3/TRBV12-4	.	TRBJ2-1	TGTGCCAGCGTGAGGGCCATGCGAAATGAGCAGTTCTTC	CASVRAMRNEQFF
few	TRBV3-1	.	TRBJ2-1	TGTGCCAGCAGCCAAGCCGGGGCCAGTAATGAGCAGTTCTTC	CASSQAGASNEQFF
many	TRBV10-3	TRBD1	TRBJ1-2	TGTGCCATCAGCCCGAGCAACAGGGGGCGCGGGTCGAGCCATGGCTACACCTTC	CAISPSNRGRGSSHGYTF
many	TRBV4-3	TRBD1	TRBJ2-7	TGCGCCAGCAGCCGAAAAACAGGGGATTACGAGCAGTACTTC	CASSRKTGDYEQYF
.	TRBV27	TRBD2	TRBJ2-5	TGTGCCAGCAGTCCAGGGACTAGCGGGGGGACTCCCCAGTACTTC	CASSPGTSGGTPQYF
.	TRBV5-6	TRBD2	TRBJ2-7	TGTGCCAGCAGCTTGGAAGTGGCTAGCGGGGGCCTCACCTACGAGCAGTACTTC	CASSLEVASGGLTYEQYF
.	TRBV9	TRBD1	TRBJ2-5	TGTGCCAGCAGCGTAGTTGGGACAGCAAGTGAGACCCAGTACTTC	CASSVVGTASETQYF
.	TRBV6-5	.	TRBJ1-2	TGTGCCAGCAGTTACAGGAACTTGTGGAGTGGCTACACCTTC	CASSYRNLWSGYTF
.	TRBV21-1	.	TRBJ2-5	TGTGCCAGCAGCCGAGCTTGGCAGGTCGGTGAGACCCAGTACTTC	CASSRAWQVGETQYF
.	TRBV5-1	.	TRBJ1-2	TGCGCCAGCAGCTTGGATGGGGGGCTCAATGGCTACACCTTC	CASSLDGGLNGYTF
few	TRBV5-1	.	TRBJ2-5	TGCGCCAGTAATCTAGGGGGGGCTGCGAAAGAGACCCAGTACTTC	CASNLGGAAKETQYF
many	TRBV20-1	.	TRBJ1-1	TGCAGTGCTAGGCGGACTGAAGCTTTCTTT	CSARRTEAFF
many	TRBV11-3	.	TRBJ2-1	TGTGCCAGCAGCCCCCCGGGACTCCTCAATGAGCAGTTCTTC	CASSPPGLLNEQFF
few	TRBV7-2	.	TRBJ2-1	TGTGCCAGCAGCTTAGGATTTGGCTTGGATGAGCAGTTCTTC	CASSLGFGLDEQFF
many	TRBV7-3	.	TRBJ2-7	TGTGCCAGCAGCTCCTCCTACTCCCCCTCGACAGACGAGCAGTACTTC	CASSSSYSPSTDEQYF
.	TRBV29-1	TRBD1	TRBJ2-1	TGCAGCGTTGCGGGACAGGGCTTCAATGAGCAGTTCTTC	CSVAGQGFNEQFF
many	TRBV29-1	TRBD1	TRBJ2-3	TGCAGCGCCGGCCGACAGGGGAGCACAGATACGCAGTATTTT	CSAGRQGSTDTQYF
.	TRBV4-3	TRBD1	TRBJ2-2	TGCGCCAGCAGCCAAGGGTGGACAGGGGGGAGAATAACCGGGGAGCTGTTTTTT	CASSQGWTGGRITGELFF
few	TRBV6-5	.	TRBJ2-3	TGTGCCAGAAGAATCCCACTCGCAAGCACAGATACGCAGTATTTT	CARRIPLASTDTQYF
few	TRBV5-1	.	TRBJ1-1	TGCGCCAGCAGCTTGGCCGAGTTGACTGAAGCTTTCTTT	CASSLAELTEAFF
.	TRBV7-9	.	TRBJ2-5	TGTGCCAGCAGCTTAAGAACAGGGTCGCTATCGGAGACCAAGTACTTC	CASSLRTGSLSETKYF
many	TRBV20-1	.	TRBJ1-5	TGCAGTGCTAGGGAGGGGGAGAGGTCCCAGCATTTT	CSAREGERSQHF
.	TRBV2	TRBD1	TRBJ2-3	TGTGCCAGCAGTGATGGGACAGGGGTAAATAGCACAGATACGCAGTATTTT	CASSDGTGVNSTDTQYF
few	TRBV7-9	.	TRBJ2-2	TGTGCCAGCAGCTTAATCGTGATCGCGAACACCGGGGAGCTGTTTTTT	CASSLIVIANTGELFF
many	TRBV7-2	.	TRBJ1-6	TGTGCCAGCAGCTACGCAAATTCACCCCTCCACTTT	CASSYANSPLHF
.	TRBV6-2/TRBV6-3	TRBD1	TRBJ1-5	TGTGCCAGCAGACGCTCCCACAGGGGGGAGATACAGCCCCAGCATTTT	CASRRSHRGEIQPQHF
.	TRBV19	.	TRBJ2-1	TGTGCCAGTAGTTTCACGGATTACAATGAGCAGTTCTTC	CASSFTDYNEQFF
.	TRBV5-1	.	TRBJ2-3	TGCGCCAGCAGTGATAAGGTGGGGGGCACAGATACGCAGTATTTT	CASSDKVGGTDTQYF
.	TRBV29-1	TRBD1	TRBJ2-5	TGCAGCGTTGAACAGGGGGCAGGGGAGACCCAGTACTTC	CSVEQGAGETQYF
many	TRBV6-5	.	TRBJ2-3	TGTGCCAGCAGTTACGGGCACGGATCAGATACGCAGTATTTT	CASSYGHGSDTQYF
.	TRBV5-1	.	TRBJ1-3	TGCGCCAGCAGCCCCGACGGTGGAAACACCATATATTTT	CASSPDGGNTIYF
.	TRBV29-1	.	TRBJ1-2	TGCAGCGTTGATTATATTCCAGGGGAAAACTATGGCTACACCTTC	CSVDYIPGENYGYTF
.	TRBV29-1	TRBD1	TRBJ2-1	TGCAGCGTTGAGGCAGGGGGCAACTACAATGAGCAGTTCTTC	CSVEAGGNYNEQFF
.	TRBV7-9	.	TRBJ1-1	TGTGCCAGCAGGGGGACCCAGAACACTGAAGCTTTCTTT	CASRGTQNTEAFF
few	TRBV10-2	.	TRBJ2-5	TGCGCCAGCAGTCAGGGGCCACGGGGGGAGACCCAGTACTTC	CASSQGPRGETQYF
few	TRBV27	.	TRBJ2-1	TGTGCCAGCAGTTACGGGACTTACTACAATGAGCAGTTCTTC	CASSYGTYYNEQFF
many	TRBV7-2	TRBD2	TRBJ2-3	TGTGCCAGCAGCTTAGGAAGCGGGGGGGTCACAGATACGCAGTATTTT	CASSLGSGGVTDTQYF
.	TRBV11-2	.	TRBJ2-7	TGTGCCAGCAGCCCTGACACGAGAAGCGCGTACTTC	CASSPDTRSAYF
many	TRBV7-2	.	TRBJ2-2	TGTGCCAGCAGCTTGGCCGTCCCCGGGGAGCTGTTTTTT	CASSLAVPGELFF
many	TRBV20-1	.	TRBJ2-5	TGCAGTGCTAGAGATCTAAAGGGCGCTGGAGAGACCCAGTACTTC	CSARDLKGAGETQYF
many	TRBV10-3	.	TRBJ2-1	TGTGCCATCAGTGAGGGGATTAACAATGAGCAGTTCTTC	CAISEGINNEQFF
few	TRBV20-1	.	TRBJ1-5	TGCAGTGCACGGACAGCCAGGATCAGCAATCAGCCCCAGCATTTT	CSARTARISNQPQHF
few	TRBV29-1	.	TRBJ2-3	TGCAGCGTTGAATCGGGAGGGGGCCCAGATACGCAGTATTTT	CSVESGGGPDTQYF
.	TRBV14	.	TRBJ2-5	TGTGCCAGCAGCAAGGGACGGACCCAGTACTTC	CASSKGRTQYF
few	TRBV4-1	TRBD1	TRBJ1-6	TGCGCCAGCAGCCAAGATATGGGGACAGGGGTCGGTTCACCCCTCCACTTT	CASSQDMGTGVGSPLHF
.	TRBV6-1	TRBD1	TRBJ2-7	TGTGCCAGCAGCCAGGGGGTACCACCCTACGAGCAGTACTTC	CASSQGVPPYEQYF
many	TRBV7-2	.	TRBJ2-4	TGTGCCAGCAGCTTAGGGGCAGGGGGAGGAAACATTCAGTACTTC	CASSLGAGGGNIQYF
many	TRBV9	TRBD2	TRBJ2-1	TGTGCCAGCAGCCCCGGAGGAGTCGGCGGGGGGTACAATGAGCAGTTCTTC	CASSPGGVGGGYNEQFF
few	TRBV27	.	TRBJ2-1	TGTGCCAGCAGTTCTTACGACTCGCCCAATGAGCAGTTCTTC	CASSSYDSPNEQFF
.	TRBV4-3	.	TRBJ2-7	TGCGCCAGCAGCCAAGTCACCGGGACCCAAATGTACGAGCAGTACTTC	CASSQVTGTQMYEQYF